A single T cell receptor beta chain is shown here with its context. Using immunoSEQ multiplex PCR, the repertoire was profiled, and TCRdb retains in-frame clones only, with some absent. The repertoire includes 9,600 or so clones, around 70% of them detected once, and around 20% sits in the top ten. These data come from a study of CD4+ T cells in melanoma. Trimming removed 5 bases from V and 7 bases from J, with 11 bases in between. The CDR3 consists of 11 residues. Per germline, CDR1 SQVTM and CDR2 ANQGSEA. The sequence was obtained from a human donor with melanoma. The V and J genes are TRBV29-1 and TRBJ1-2; D uncertain. Sequenced input: peripheral blood. The DNA of the CDR3 is TGCAGCGTTCTTGGCCCCTCTGGCTACACCTTC. As protein: CSVLGPSGYTF.